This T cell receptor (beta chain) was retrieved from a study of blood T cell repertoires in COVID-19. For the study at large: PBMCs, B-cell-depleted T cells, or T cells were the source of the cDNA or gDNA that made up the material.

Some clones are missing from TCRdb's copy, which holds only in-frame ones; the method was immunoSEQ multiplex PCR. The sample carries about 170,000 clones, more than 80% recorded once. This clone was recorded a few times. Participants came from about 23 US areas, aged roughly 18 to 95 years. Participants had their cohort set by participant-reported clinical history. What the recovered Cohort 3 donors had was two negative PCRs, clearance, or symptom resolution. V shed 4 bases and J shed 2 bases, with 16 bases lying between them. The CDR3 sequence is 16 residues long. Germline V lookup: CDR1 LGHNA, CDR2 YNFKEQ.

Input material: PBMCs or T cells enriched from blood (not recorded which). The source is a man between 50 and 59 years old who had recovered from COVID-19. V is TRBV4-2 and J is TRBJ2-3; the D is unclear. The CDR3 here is CASSPAVGTYTDTQYF. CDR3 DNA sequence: TGTGCCAGCAGCCCGGCGGTTGGCACATACACAGATACGCAGTATTTT.